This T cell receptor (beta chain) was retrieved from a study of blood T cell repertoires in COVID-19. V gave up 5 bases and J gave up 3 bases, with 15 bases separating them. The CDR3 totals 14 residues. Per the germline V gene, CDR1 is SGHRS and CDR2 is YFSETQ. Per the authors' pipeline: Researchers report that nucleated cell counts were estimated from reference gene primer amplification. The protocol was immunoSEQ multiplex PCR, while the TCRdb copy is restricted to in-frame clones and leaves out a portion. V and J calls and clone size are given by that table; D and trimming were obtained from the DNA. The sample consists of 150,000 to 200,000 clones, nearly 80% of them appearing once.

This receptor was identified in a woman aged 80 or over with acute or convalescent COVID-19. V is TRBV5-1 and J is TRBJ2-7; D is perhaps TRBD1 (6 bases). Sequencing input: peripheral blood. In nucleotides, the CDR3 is TGCGCCAGCAGTTCTGGGGGCGCGAACTACGAGCAGTACTTC. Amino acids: CASSSGGANYEQYF. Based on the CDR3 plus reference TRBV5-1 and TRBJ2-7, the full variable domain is KAGVTQTPRYLIKTRGQQVTLSCSPISGHRSVSWYQQTPGQGLQFLFEYFSETQRNKGNFPGRFSGRQFSNSRSEMNVSTLELGDSALYLCASSSGGANYEQYFGPGTRLTVT.